The 19 T cell receptor beta chains given below trace back to one sample, sequenced in a study of T-cell memory formation after mild COVID-19 (dated by TCRdb to 2020 to 2022). Library preparation employed 5' RACE. For sequencing, an Illumina NovaSeq 6000 was employed. The raw public data were reprocessed by TCRdb itself: fastp quality trimming at Q25, MiXCR clonotype calling, in-frame beta chains only. One record per CDR3 amino acid sequence lists the most common genes and DNA. For this sample there are approximately 340,000 distinct CDR3 sequences; 10% to 15% appear just once. In total, the top ten clones hold about 22% of the sample. The sequenced sample consisted of PBMCs or a T cell subset sorted from them (not recorded which). All receptors derive from a man aged 18 to 35 who had mild COVID-19 (a few samples of this study predate the infection). The sample titles of this study are shuffled in the database, so cell type and time point are left out; the donor was told from shared clones.

This chain connects TRBV7-2 to TRBJ1-2; TRBD1 aligns across 8 bases. CDR1 and CDR2 from the germline V gene are SGHTA and FQGNSA. V lost 5 bases, J lost 8 bases, and 13 bases stayed unmatched. The CDR3 covers 15 residues. The CDR3 protein is CASSPAGQGVRGYTF. The CDR3, as DNA: TGTGCCAGCAGCCCGGCTGGACAGGGAGTGAGGGGCTACACCTTC. The full variable domain, its missing parts supplied by reference TRBV7-2 and TRBJ1-2, is GAGVSQSPSNKVTEKGKDVELRCDPISGHTALYWYRQSLGQGLEFLIYFQGNSAPDKSGLPSDRFSAERTGGSVSTLTIQRTQQEDSAVYLCASSPAGQGVRGYTFGSGTRLTVV.

This clonotype has ten or more counts. The chain combines TRBV5-5 with TRBJ2-7; tentative D call: TRBD1 (5 bases). The CDR3 has 13 amino acids. Germline V gene lookup returns CDR1 SGHKS and CDR2 YYEKEE (reference sequence). The V gene lost 4 bases and the J gene lost 5 bases, with 13 bases spanning the gap. The CDR3 reads CASSPGLRDEQYV. CDR3 nucleotide sequence: TGTGCCAGCAGCCCCGGGCTCAGGGACGAGCAGTACGTC.

The chain employs TRBV5-1 and TRBJ1-1, with unresolved D. The germline V and J ends were trimmed by 6 bases and 1 base, with 19 bases remaining between them. The CDR3 consists of 16 residues. Germline V lookup: CDR1 SGHRS, CDR2 YFSETQ. The chain's CDR3 is CASTVDGARTNTEAFF. The CDR3 bases are TGCGCCAGCACCGTAGACGGAGCAAGGACGAACACTGAAGCTTTCTTT.

The gene calls are TRBV7-6 and TRBJ2-7; TRBD2 matches at 8 bases. Unmatched junction bases numbered 3, after V lost 1 base and J lost 1 base. The CDR3 runs 15 residues. The germline gives CDR1 SGHVS, CDR2 FNYEAQ. CDR3 loop: CASSLGTSLSYEQYF. The CDR3 nucleotides read TGTGCCAGCAGCTTAGGGACTAGCCTGTCCTACGAGCAGTACTTC.

A few counts support this clonotype. This chain uses TRBV28 with TRBJ1-1; a weak D match, TRBD1 (5 bases). The germline V and J ends were trimmed by 4 bases and 2 bases, with 14 bases remaining between them. This CDR3 has 15 amino acids. CDR1 is MDHEN, CDR2 SYDVKM, per germline. The CDR3 DNA reads TGTGCCAGCAGTTGGGCCGGGGGAGGTAACACTGAAGCTTTCTTT. Translating gives CASSWAGGGNTEAFF.

This clonotype has more than one count but fewer than ten. This rearrangement joins TRBV27 to TRBJ1-2; TRBD1 matches at 8 bases. This CDR3 comprises 16 residues. Germline V CDR1 and CDR2: MNHEY, SMNVEV (reference sequence). V was pared by 4 bases and J by 3 bases, with 10 bases of the junction left unmatched. The CDR3 sequence is CASSSYRGRIYYGYTF. CDR3 in DNA: TGTGCCAGCAGTTCCTACAGGGGGAGGATCTACTATGGCTACACCTTC.

The gene calls are TRBV7-9 and TRBJ2-1; the D is unclear. The V gene's germline CDR1 is SEHNR and CDR2 FQNEAQ (reference sequence). Trimming took 1 base from V and 9 from J, leaving 25 bases between them. The CDR3 loop spans 18 amino acids. The CDR3 is CASSLVRARYRTSPEQFF. In nucleotides, the CDR3 is TGTGCCAGCAGCTTAGTAAGGGCCCGATATAGGACCAGCCCTGAGCAGTTCTTC.

The sample holds a few counts of this clonotype. This chain connects TRBV20-1 to TRBJ1-1; 7 bases fit TRBD1. CDR1 and CDR2 from the germline V gene are DFQATT and SNEGSKA (reference sequence). Germline trimming cut 5 bases from V and 1 base from J; bases unmatched to any gene: 7. The CDR3 sequence is 14 residues long. CDR3: CSAFSGTANTEAFF. The CDR3 DNA is TGCAGTGCTTTCTCCGGGACAGCGAACACTGAAGCTTTCTTT.

The chain has TRBV18 and TRBJ2-3; a possible D gene is TRBD2 (6 bases). CDR1 and CDR2 from the germline V gene are KGHSH and LQKENI. The CDR3 spans 19 residues. Between the trimmed V and J ends, which lost 3 bases and 3 bases, there was a span of 25 bases. CDR3 residues: CASSPYSVVGGERTDTQYF. The CDR3 bases are TGTGCCAGCTCACCGTATTCCGTGGTGGGGGGTGAGAGAACAGATACGCAGTATTTT.

In this sample, this clonotype turned up a few times. The rearrangement links TRBV6-1 to TRBJ1-5; D might be TRBD1 (5 bases). The germline V gene encodes CDR1 MNHNS and CDR2 SASEGT. The CDR3 is 16 residues long. The ends were cut back, 7 bases at V and 0 bases at J, with 16 bases in the middle. The CDR3 nucleotides are TGTGCCAGCAACCCAGGGTCCTCGTATAGCAATCAGCCCCAGCATTTT. Protein product: CASNPGSSYSNQPQHF.

The V gene is TRBV12-5, the J gene TRBJ2-1; D may be TRBD1 or TRBD2 (5 bases each). V was pared by 3 bases and J by 8 bases, with 17 bases between. Looked up from germline, CDR1 is LGHNT and CDR2 is FRNRAP. The CDR3 contains 15 residues. Here the CDR3 DNA reads TGTGCTAGTGGTTTTGGGGACCCTCGCCGCGATGAGCAGTTCTTC. Its protein product is CASGFGDPRRDEQFF.

The V gene is TRBV7-6, the J gene TRBJ2-1; 8 bases align to TRBD2. Unmatched junction bases numbered 16, after V lost 1 base and J lost 8 bases. Germline V CDR1 and CDR2: SGHVS, FNYEAQ. The CDR3 is 18 residues long. CDR3 loop: CASSLGPRGRGGADEQFF. The CDR3 DNA follows: TGTGCCAGCAGCTTAGGTCCCAGGGGACGGGGGGGCGCGGATGAGCAGTTCTTC.

This rearrangement joins TRBV28 to TRBJ1-1, with D perhaps matching TRBD1 (5 bases). Trimming cost V 8 bases and J 1 base, with 14 bases left between them. CDR1 is MDHEN, CDR2 SYDVKM, per germline. CDR3 length equals 14 residues. The CDR3 DNA reads as TGTGCCAGCTCGCGTATCGGGGGGAACACTGAAGCTTTCTTT. Translation: CASSRIGGNTEAFF.

The chain couples TRBV24-1 to TRBJ2-3, with a possible D match to TRBD2 (5 bases). CDR1 is KGHDR, CDR2 SFDVKD, per germline. Trimming took 9 bases from V and 5 from J, leaving 14 bases between them. The CDR3 spans 13 residues. CDR3 loop: CATGGGEGDTQYF. The CDR3 DNA reads as TGTGCCACCGGAGGTGGGGAAGGAGATACGCAGTATTTT.

This clonotype was recorded at least ten times. The V gene is TRBV6-5, the J gene TRBJ2-7; D may match TRBD1 or TRBD2 (5 bases each). There are 15 residues in the CDR3. V was cut by 2 bases and J by 6 bases, with 17 bases left in between. Germline values: CDR1 MNHEY, CDR2 SVGAGI. CDR3 bases: TGTGCCAGCAGTTACGAAGGGACGGTACCGAGCGAGCAGTACTTC. This gives the protein CASSYEGTVPSEQYF.

The V call is TRBV9, the J call TRBJ2-4; 8 bases are a match to TRBD1. Trimming cost V 2 bases and J 0 bases; bases outside gene matches: 1. Germline loops: CDR1 SGDLS, CDR2 YYNGEE. The length of the CDR3 is 15 residues. The CDR3: CASSVGQGAKNIQYF. The CDR3 nucleotides read TGTGCCAGCAGCGTTGGACAGGGAGCCAAAAACATTCAGTACTTC. The complete variable domain, with remaining parts taken from reference TRBV9 and TRBJ2-4, reads DSGVTQTPKHLITATGQRVTLRCSPRSGDLSVYWYQQSLDQGLQFLIQYYNGEERAKGNILERFSAQQFPDLHSELNLSSLELGDSALYFCASSVGQGAKNIQYFGAGTRLSVL.

This clonotype was detected a few times. V gene TRBV7-2 combines with J gene TRBJ1-6; 7 bases fit TRBD1. The junction had 11 bases not matched to a gene; V was cut back by 8 bases and J by 7 bases. The germline CDR1 and CDR2 sequences are SGHTA and FQGNSA. CDR3 length: 15 residues. The CDR3 protein is CASRTGVWENSPLHF. DNA of the CDR3: TGTGCCAGCCGTACAGGGGTATGGGAGAATTCACCCCTCCACTTT.

Ten or more counts support this clonotype. V and J are TRBV6-5 and TRBJ1-2; D ambiguous. The CDR3 is made up of 15 amino acids. V shed 0 bases and J shed 5 bases, with 13 bases lying between them. Germline CDR1 reads MNHEY; CDR2 reads SVGAGI. Here the CDR3 reads CASSYSSVAGYGYTF. The CDR3 DNA is TGTGCCAGCAGTTACTCGTCGGTGGCAGGTTATGGCTACACCTTC.

The chain couples TRBV7-6 to TRBJ2-1; tentative D call: TRBD2 (5 bases). The germline gives CDR1 SGHVS, CDR2 FNYEAQ. V was trimmed by 1 base and J by 6 bases, leaving 13 bases between them. The CDR3 spans 15 residues. Written as DNA, the CDR3 is TGTGCCAGCAGCTTAGACGTAAGCGGAGCCAATGAGCAGTTCTTC. This encodes CASSLDVSGANEQFF.